Given below is one T cell receptor (beta chain) in context. Its antigen is undetermined. The source of the sample is a study of T cell responses to AZD1222 COVID-19 vaccine. Losses at the gene ends were 9 bases for V and 2 bases for J; bases not matched to a gene: 5. The CDR3 sequence is 14 residues long. CDR1 and CDR2 (germline): SGHRS, YFSETQ. Study outcomes and limitations: Reportedly, close to half of spike-specific TCRs are directed against unmutated variant regions.

Measured with immunoSEQ multiplex PCR; TCRdb has only the in-frame clones, and not every one. The profile covers more than 95,000 clones, with around 90% appearing a single time and more than 5.5% taken by the ten largest. The receptor comes from an adult in good health. The chain employs TRBV5-1 and TRBJ2-2, with TRBD1 matching over 9 bases. The sequenced sample was peripheral blood, obtained on day 0 of AZD1222 vaccination. The CDR3 protein is CATTGGFNTGELFF. The CDR3 DNA is TGCGCCACCACAGGGGGCTTTAACACCGGGGAGCTGTTTTTT.